These 24 T cell receptor beta chains were all obtained from the same sample, sequenced in a study of T-cell reconstitution after alpha-beta-depleted transplantation in children. This sample's TCRbeta library carried unique molecular identifier barcodes. Each CDR3 protein is one row after TCRdb ran MiXCR on the PCR reads. The sample carries fewer than 350,000 distinct CDR3 sequences, roughly 11% recorded once. The sample was peripheral blood, taken 180 days after TCRalphabeta/CD19-depleted stem cell transplant. These receptors were taken from a male patient between 2 and 10 years old who had a stem cell transplant for chronic granulomatous disease, so the T cells may come from the graft donor.

This clonotype came up many times. This rearrangement joins TRBV12-3 or TRBV12-4 to TRBJ1-6, with D possibly TRBD1 on 5 matching bases. V shed 1 base and J shed 10 bases, with 11 bases lying between them. CDR3 length equals 14 residues. CDR3 loop: CASSLVGEGSPLHF. The CDR3 DNA follows: TGTGCCAGCAGTTTAGTGGGGGAAGGGTCACCCCTCCACTTT.

CDR3 in amino acids: CASSEAGRNLNTEAFF. CDR3 sequence (DNA): TGTGCCAGCAGTGAAGCGGGGAGGAATTTGAACACTGAAGCTTTCTTT. The gene calls are TRBV2 and TRBJ1-1; no firm D call. Germline CDR1 is SNHLY and CDR2 is FYNNEI. This CDR3 has 16 residues. V was pared by 0 bases and J by 0 bases, with 11 bases between.

This clonotype was counted at least ten times. CDR3 DNA sequence: TGTGCCAGCAGCGTAGATCTCGGCGGCCTTGGTGGGGCCAACGTCCTGACTTTC. Translated, it gives CASSVDLGGLGGANVLTF. V gene TRBV9 combines with J gene TRBJ2-6; D uncertain. V lost 0 bases and J lost 3, with 16 bases in between. Germline V lookup: CDR1 SGDLS, CDR2 YYNGEE. CDR3 size: 18 residues. Looking up the rest from reference TRBV9 and TRBJ2-6 gives the full variable domain: DSGVTQTPKHLITATGQRVTLRCSPRSGDLSVYWYQQSLDQGLQFLIQYYNGEERAKGNILERFSAQQFPDLHSELNLSSLELGDSALYFCASSVDLGGLGGANVLTFGAGSRLTVL.

This clonotype has ten or more counts. The CDR3 does not end in the conserved phenylalanine or tryptophan, so this is likely a read error. The limits of the CDR3 on the DNA are not certain, so only TCRdb's listed CDR3 is given. The chain is built from TRBV7-2 and TRBJ2-3; TRBD2, the table's D call, lacks a check against the DNA. CDR1 and CDR2 from the germline V gene are SGHTA and FQGNSA. Including both end residues, the CDR3 is 13 amino acids long. The CDR3 reads CASSSQPGTSALI.

In its sample, this clonotype was seen many times. The chain employs TRBV18 and TRBJ1-6; D is possibly TRBD1 (5 bases). Germline CDR1 reads KGHSH; CDR2 reads LQKENI. The CDR3 extends over 15 amino acids. V was clipped by 3 bases and J by 9 bases, with 15 bases between them. In DNA form, the CDR3 reads TGTGCCAGCTCACCGAAGAGCCAGGGTTTTTCACCCCTCCACTTT. Amino acids: CASSPKSQGFSPLHF.

This clonotype was seen repeatedly, ten times or more. This rearrangement joins TRBV10-2 to TRBJ2-7; tentatively, D is TRBD2 (7 bases). V shed 3 bases and J shed 3 bases, with 15 bases lying between them. CDR1 is WSHSY and CDR2 is SAAADI in the germline V gene. The CDR3 sequence is 15 residues long. The CDR3 DNA reads as TGCGCCAGCAGTGACGGCCCAGGGGAGGGCTACGAGCAGTACTTC. Protein product: CASSDGPGEGYEQYF.

This clonotype was recorded many times. The rearrangement links TRBV7-9 to TRBJ2-2; the D is unclear. The CDR3 has 11 amino acids. Germline V CDR1 and CDR2: SEHNR, FQNEAQ (reference sequence). Trimming shortened V by 4 bases and J by 6 bases, and 3 bases separated the two germline ends. CDR3 in DNA: TGTGCCAGCAGCTCTCCCGGGGAGCTGTTTTTT. The encoded protein is CASSSPGELFF.

The sample holds many counts of this clonotype. The CDR3 DNA sequence: TGTGCCAGCAGCAAATCGAGGGGGGCTAGCAATCAGCCCCAGCATTTT. Translation gives CASSKSRGASNQPQHF. This chain joins TRBV21-1 and TRBJ1-5; TRBD1 reflects the table's D call only, with no check against the DNA. TRBV21-1 is given as a pseudogene. The CDR3 covers 16 residues.

This chain joins TRBV28 and TRBJ2-7; 13 nucleotides match TRBD2. Germline loops: CDR1 MDHEN, CDR2 SYDVKM. The trim removed 3 bases at V and 5 bases at J, leaving 16 bases unmatched. This CDR3 region has 19 residues. CDR3 sequence (DNA): TGTGCCAGCAGTTTTGGGGGGACTAGCGGGACGGGTCGTGTCGACGAGCAGTACTTC. It specifies CASSFGGTSGTGRVDEQYF.

As to this clonotype: Just one base apart from a much larger clone, this may be a read error. This sequence joins TRBV29-1 and TRBJ2-7; TRBD1 agrees at 9 bases. This CDR3 spans 14 amino acids. From germline, CDR1 is SQVTM and CDR2 ANQGSEA. This CDR3 is CSVGPGQGSYEKYF. CDR3 sequence (DNA): TGCAGCGTGGGGCCGGGACAGGGTTCCTACGAGAAGTACTTC.

This clonotype was found many times. This chain links TRBV7-8 with TRBJ2-7; D call uncertain. CDR1 SGHVS and CDR2 FQNEAQ come from the germline V gene. V lost 1 base to trimming and J lost 0 bases, with 10 bases between them. The CDR3 is 15 amino acids. Written as DNA, the CDR3 is TGTGCCAGCAGCTTAGTATCGACAAGCTCCTACGAGCAGTACTTC. Amino acid sequence: CASSLVSTSSYEQYF.

The chain carries TRBV28 and TRBJ2-5, with TRBD2 matching over 9 bases. Germline values: CDR1 MDHEN, CDR2 SYDVKM. After removal of 4 bases from V and 7 bases from J, the junction contained 10 bases not matched to a gene. The CDR3 runs to 15 residues. The CDR3 DNA reads as TGTGCCAGCAGTTACGGGGTTAGCGGGAGTGTGACCCAGTACTTC. It yields the protein CASSYGVSGSVTQYF.

With regard to this clonotype: A junction end diverges from the germline sequence, so it may reflect a read error. The chain carries TRBV20-1 and TRBJ1-1; the D is unclear. This CDR3 has 13 residues. Germline V lookup: CDR1 DFQATT, CDR2 SNEGSKA (reference sequence). CDR3 region: CSARGRAATEALF. CDR3 DNA: TGCAGTGCTAGAGGACGGGCGGCCACTGAAGCTTTGTTT.

This clonotype has at least ten counts. This rearrangement joins TRBV29-1 to TRBJ2-3; 7 bases map to TRBD2. Losses at the gene ends were 6 bases for V and 2 bases for J; bases not matched to a gene: 11. CDR3 size: 15 residues. Germline CDR1 and CDR2: SQVTM and ANQGSEA. This chain's CDR3 is CSVQPGDYPTDTQYF. CDR3 nucleotides: TGCAGCGTCCAACCCGGGGACTACCCCACAGATACGCAGTATTTT.

This clonotype was counted ten times or more. This chain joins TRBV7-6 and TRBJ2-5, with D possibly TRBD2 on 6 matching bases. The V gene's germline CDR1 is SGHVS and CDR2 FNYEAQ. Trimming left V 3 bases short and J 1 base short, with 9 bases between. This CDR3 contains 14 residues. This chain's CDR3 is CASSLGTSQETQYF. CDR3 nucleotide sequence: TGTGCCAGCAGCTTGGGGACTTCCCAAGAGACCCAGTACTTC.

This clonotype was counted ten times or more. This sequence joins TRBV7-9 and TRBJ1-5; D not resolved. Trimming left V 5 bases short and J 0 bases short, with 8 bases between. The germline V gene has CDR1 SEHNR and CDR2 FQNEAQ (reference sequence). CDR3 length: 14 amino acids. CDR3 protein: CASSTQSSNQPQHF. DNA of the CDR3: TGTGCCAGCAGCACACAGAGTAGCAATCAGCCCCAGCATTTT.

Note on this clonotype: This may come from a read error, since a much larger clone is one base off. V and J are TRBV20-1 and TRBJ1-4; possibly TRBD1 for D (5 bases). Trimming left V 4 bases short and J 4 bases short, with 16 bases between. This CDR3 has 15 amino acids. Per the germline V gene, CDR1 is DFQATT and CDR2 is SNEGSKA (reference sequence). For the CDR3, the DNA is TGCAGTGCTATAGTCCCAGGGACCCGTAATGAAAAACTGTTTTTT. Protein product: CSAIVPGTRNEKLFF.

This clonotype was seen many times. The chain has TRBV10-3 and TRBJ2-1; 10 positions match TRBD2. There are 16 residues in the CDR3. Germline V gene lookup returns CDR1 ENHRY and CDR2 SYGVKD. V was clipped by 3 bases and J by 6 bases; unmatched bases: 8. CDR3: CAISDRSGRFSNEQFF. The CDR3 nucleotides are TGTGCCATCAGTGACCGTAGCGGGAGGTTTTCCAATGAGCAGTTCTTC.

This clonotype was picked up many times. This sequence joins TRBV6-5 and TRBJ2-5; TRBD2 might be the D (6 bases). Trimming took off 0 bases at V and 2 bases at J, with 7 bases between the two ends. This CDR3 spans 14 amino acids. The V gene's germline CDR1 is MNHEY and CDR2 SVGAGI. CDR3 coding DNA: TGTGCCAGCAGTTACTCGGGGACTCAAGAGACCCAGTACTTC. Its protein product is CASSYSGTQETQYF.

A note on this clonotype: A single base separates this from a much larger clone, so it may be a read error. The rearrangement joins TRBV5-1 to TRBJ2-5; the D is unclear. Germline V gene data show CDR1 as SGHRS and CDR2 as YFSETQ. This CDR3 has 14 amino acids. CDR3 coding DNA: TGCGCCAACAGCTTGATATGGGCGTGGGAGACCCAGTACTTC. It encodes CANSLIWAWETQYF.

This clonotype was seen many times. This rearrangement joins TRBV7-9 to TRBJ2-7, with 8 bases matching TRBD1. The CDR3 extends over 15 amino acids. CDR1 is SEHNR and CDR2 is FQNEAQ in the germline V gene (reference sequence). V lost 3 bases, J lost 5 bases, and 9 bases stayed unmatched. As DNA, the CDR3 is TGTGCCAGCAGCTTGGATTGGACAGGGAGTAACGAGCAGTACTTC. Residues: CASSLDWTGSNEQYF. The complete variable domain, with remaining parts taken from reference TRBV7-9 and TRBJ2-7, reads DTGVSQNPRHKITKRGQNVTFRCDPISEHNRLYWYRQTLGQGPEFLTYFQNEAQLEKSRLLSDRFSAERPKGSFSTLEIQRTEQGDSAMYLCASSLDWTGSNEQYFGPGTRLTVT.

This clonotype was seen many times. This rearrangement joins TRBV20-1 to TRBJ2-1; TRBD2 is a possible D gene (5 bases). Trimming stripped 5 bases from V and 5 bases from J, with 13 bases between. The CDR3 consists of 13 residues. Germline-derived CDR1 and CDR2 are DFQATT and SNEGSKA (reference sequence). This CDR3 is CSAAPSGNNEQFF. CDR3 coding DNA: TGCAGTGCTGCCCCGTCCGGGAACAATGAGCAGTTCTTC.

The sample holds many counts of this clonotype. This chain connects TRBV5-1 to TRBJ2-3; the D is unclear. Per germline, CDR1 SGHRS and CDR2 YFSETQ. The CDR3 runs 15 residues. V lost 0 bases and J 3 bases, leaving 11 bases between the germline ends. For the CDR3, the DNA is TGCGCCAGCAGCTTGGGTACCATAAGGACAGATACGCAGTATTTT. Its protein product is CASSLGTIRTDTQYF.

There are many counts of this clonotype. The chain combines TRBV29-1 with TRBJ1-2; D may be TRBD1 (5 bases). Between the trimmed V and J ends, which lost 8 bases and 8 bases, there was a span of 15 bases. Germline CDR1 is SQVTM and CDR2 is ANQGSEA. The CDR3 consists of 11 residues. DNA for the CDR3: TGCAGCATGGACCAGGGTCAGGGCTACACCTTC. It specifies CSMDQGQGYTF.